The 29 T cell receptor beta chains listed next were all sequenced from one sample in a study of blood T cells in healthy people across ages. A sample-barcoded 5' primer and a J-beta primer mix were used in a second PCR of about 7 to 12 cycles. TCRdb reprocessed the 5' RACE reads via MiXCR and lists one record per CDR3 protein. The table has about 1,800,000 distinct CDR3 sequences, roughly 27% seen once. Source material: blood. The origin of the receptors is a woman under 40 in good health.

CDR3 protein: CASSPQGYGNTIYF. The CDR3 bases are TGTGCCAGCAGCCCACAGGGTTATGGAAACACCATATATTTT. The rearrangement joins TRBV3-1 to TRBJ1-3; D may be TRBD1 (6 bases). The CDR3 is 14 residues long. V gave up 4 bases and J gave up 3 bases, with 10 bases separating them. Germline V gives CDR1 LGHDT, CDR2 YNNKEL (reference sequence).

Comments on this clonotype: It may be a read error: a sequence one base away is much more abundant. The chain uses TRBV20-1 and TRBJ2-6; a weak D match, TRBD2 (5 bases). Germline assignment: CDR1 DFQATT and CDR2 SNEGSKA (reference sequence). The V end was cut by 3 bases, the J end by 4 bases, with 7 bases between. This CDR3 is 13 amino acids long. This CDR3 is CSASREGANVLTF. CDR3 coding DNA: TGCAGTGCTAGTAGGGAGGGGGCCAACGTCCTGACTTTC.

The gene calls are TRBV20-1 and TRBJ2-3; 8 bases agree with TRBD1. The CDR3 extends over 15 amino acids. Germline CDR1 reads DFQATT; CDR2 reads SNEGSKA (reference sequence). The ends lost 3 bases at V and 5 bases at J; junction bases unmatched: 10. CDR3 protein: CSASTGRGRGDTQYF. The CDR3 nucleotides read TGCAGTGCTAGTACGGGCAGGGGGCGAGGAGATACGCAGTATTTT.

Comment on this clonotype: This likely reflects a read error, since a far larger clone is one base away. The V gene is TRBV12-3 or TRBV12-4, the J gene TRBJ2-3, with unresolved D. This CDR3 spans 11 amino acids. V was shortened by 6 bases and J by 4 bases, with 5 bases between the two germline ends. CDR3 protein: CASRFSDTQYF. In DNA form, the CDR3 reads TGTGCCAGCAGGTTTTCAGATACGCAGTATTTT.

This clonotype was counted a few times. A junction end diverges from the germline sequence, so it may reflect a read error. This chain joins TRBV9 and TRBJ2-1; D might be TRBD2 (5 bases). There are 14 residues in the CDR3. Per the germline V gene, CDR1 is SGDLS and CDR2 is YYNGEE. Here the CDR3 DNA reads TGTGCCAGCGGCGTAGTTCTAAACGGCGGGGAGCAGTTCTTC. It yields the protein CASGVVLNGGEQFF.

This rearrangement joins TRBV20-1 to TRBJ1-2; D is possibly TRBD1 (5 bases). CDR3 length: 14 residues. V lost 2 bases, J lost 2 bases, and 12 bases lay in between. Germline V gives CDR1 DFQATT, CDR2 SNEGSKA (reference sequence). CDR3 DNA: TGCAGTGCTAGACGTTTGGGGGGAAACTATGGCTACACCTTC. Translated: CSARRLGGNYGYTF.

This clonotype was observed a handful of times. At one of its ends the junction is not consistent with the germline gene, which may arise from a read error. V gene TRBV15 combines with J gene TRBJ2-3; 15 nucleotides line up with TRBD2. The CDR3 spans 17 residues. CDR1 LNHNV and CDR2 YYDKDF come from the germline V gene (reference sequence). In DNA, the CDR3 is TGTGCCACCAGCGCCGGACTAGCGGGGGGGCAGTCAGATACTCAGTATTTT. Amino acids: CATSAGLAGGQSDTQYF. The full variable domain, with the rest looked up from reference TRBV15 and TRBJ2-3, is DAMVIQNPRYQVTQFGKPVTLSCSQTLNHNVMYWYQQKSSQAPKLLFHYYDKDFNNEADTPDNFQSRRPNTSFCFLDIRSPGLGDTAMYLCATSAGLAGGQSDTQYFGPGTRLTVL.

This clonotype turned up a few times. V usage is TRBV6-2 or TRBV6-3 and J usage is TRBJ2-3; the match to TRBD2 covers 9 bases. This CDR3 is built from 15 residues. Germline V gene sequence: CDR1 MNHEY, CDR2 SVGEGT. V was clipped by 2 bases and J by 4 bases; unmatched bases: 4. The CDR3 DNA follows: TGTGCCAGCAGTTACACCGGGACTAGCTCAGATACGCAGTATTTT. This translates into CASSYTGTSSDTQYF.

V and J are TRBV10-3 and TRBJ1-4; no clear D. Germline V gene data show CDR1 as ENHRY and CDR2 as SYGVKD. The CDR3 totals 13 residues. Between the trimmed V and J ends, which lost 3 bases and 7 bases, there was a span of 9 bases. The CDR3 loop is CAISEVKGEKLFF. Here the CDR3 DNA reads TGTGCCATCAGTGAAGTAAAGGGTGAAAAACTGTTTTTT.

This sequence joins TRBV20-1 and TRBJ2-5, with 7 bases matching TRBD2. Germline V gene lookup returns CDR1 DFQATT and CDR2 SNEGSKA (reference sequence). The junction had 10 bases not matched to a gene; V was cut back by 1 base and J by 2 bases. The CDR3 sequence is 16 residues long. The DNA of the CDR3 is TGCAGTGCTAGAGGTGTCCACGGGGGAGGGCAAGAGACCCAGTACTTC. Translation: CSARGVHGGGQETQYF.

This chain joins TRBV18 and TRBJ2-1, with 9 bases fitting TRBD2. CDR1 KGHSH and CDR2 LQKENI come from the germline V gene. V lost 2 bases, J lost 0 bases, and 11 bases stayed unmatched. This CDR3 is 19 amino acids long. The chain's CDR3 is CASSPASGAFASSYNEQFF. The DNA for the CDR3 is TGTGCCAGCTCACCAGCTAGCGGGGCTTTTGCCAGCTCCTACAATGAGCAGTTCTTC.

The V call is TRBV10-3, the J call TRBJ1-2, with 7 bases matching TRBD1. Germline V gene lookup returns CDR1 ENHRY and CDR2 SYGVKD. This CDR3 comprises 16 residues. V was clipped by 4 bases and J by 3 bases; unmatched bases: 11. The DNA of the CDR3 is TGTGCCATCAGTGTCCCAAGGACAGGAACGGACTATGGCTACACCTTC. This sequence encodes CAISVPRTGTDYGYTF.

As for this clonotype: At one end the junction does not follow the germline gene, possibly because of a read error. The V call is TRBV28, the J call TRBJ2-1; a weak D match, TRBD2 (5 bases). The germline CDR1 and CDR2 sequences are MDHEN and SYDVKM. The CDR3 is 16 amino acids. The CDR3 is CASSPWAGSSYNEQFF. For the CDR3, the DNA is TGTGCCAGCAGCCCTTGGGCGGGCAGCTCCTACAACGAGCAGTTCTTC.

J is TRBJ1-2 and V is TRBV4-3, with D uncertain. Germline V lookup: CDR1 LGHNA, CDR2 YSLEER. The CDR3 spans 16 residues. With 0 bases removed from V and 1 base from J, the gap between germline ends came to 12 bases. CDR3 DNA sequence: TGCGCCAGCAGCCAAGATCAAATGGTGATTAACTATGGCTACACCTTC. Its translation is CASSQDQMVINYGYTF.

Many counts were recorded for this clonotype. This sequence joins TRBV5-1 and TRBJ2-7; TRBD1 matches 9 bases. The CDR3 consists of 14 residues. Per germline, CDR1 SGHRS and CDR2 YFSETQ. Trimming took 7 bases from V and 5 from J; bases not matched to a gene: 10. The CDR3, as DNA: TGCGCCAGCGGAGCCGGGACAGGGTCCGACGAGCAGTACTTC. It translates to CASGAGTGSDEQYF.

This clonotype has just a few counts. The chain is built from TRBV4-1 and TRBJ1-2; a weak D match, TRBD1 (6 bases). In germline, CDR1 is MGHRA, CDR2 YSYEKL. Trimming removed 0 bases from V and 4 bases from J, with 15 bases in between. This CDR3 region has 16 residues. The chain's CDR3 is CASSQDGSGAAYGYTF. DNA for the CDR3: TGCGCCAGCAGCCAAGATGGTTCAGGGGCCGCCTATGGCTACACCTTC.

V and J are TRBV12-3 or TRBV12-4 and TRBJ1-4; 9 bases align to TRBD1. The CDR3 sequence is 13 residues long. Trimming took 8 bases from V and 5 from J; bases not matched to a gene: 3. This CDR3 is CASAGTGNEKLFF. CDR3 coding DNA: TGTGCCAGCGCCGGGACAGGGAATGAAAAACTGTTTTTT.

This rearrangement joins TRBV12-3 or TRBV12-4 to TRBJ1-1; 10 positions agree with TRBD1. Trimming took 5 bases from V and 6 from J; bases not matched to a gene: 6. The CDR3 sequence is 14 residues long. In DNA, the CDR3 is TGTGCCAGCAGTCTCGGACAGGGGGTCCCTGAAGCTTTCTTT. Residues: CASSLGQGVPEAFF.

This clonotype was found a few times. The CDR3 protein is CASGLIGSTDTQYF. DNA for the CDR3: TGTGCCAGCGGACTTATCGGCTCGACAGATACGCAGTATTTT. The rearrangement joins TRBV27 to TRBJ2-3; D may be TRBD2 (5 bases). The germline V gene encodes CDR1 MNHEY and CDR2 SMNVEV (reference sequence). Between the trimmed V and J ends, which lost 8 bases and 3 bases, there was a span of 15 bases. The CDR3 covers 14 residues.

This clonotype has at least ten counts. This chain uses TRBV29-1 with TRBJ1-1; the D gene is possibly TRBD1 (6 bases). V gave up 6 bases and J gave up 5 bases, with 10 bases separating them. The germline gives CDR1 SQVTM, CDR2 ANQGSEA. The CDR3 is made up of 11 amino acids. Here the CDR3 reads CSVARGTEAFF. The CDR3 DNA follows: TGCAGCGTGGCCAGGGGAACTGAAGCTTTCTTT.

In this sample, this clonotype turned up a few times. The rearrangement joins TRBV14 to TRBJ1-2; D not resolved. CDR1 is SGHDN, CDR2 FVKESK, per germline. This CDR3 has 15 amino acids. The V end was cut by 5 bases, the J end by 6 bases, with 19 bases between. CDR3 in amino acids: CASSVGYTPEHGYTF. CDR3 in DNA: TGTGCCAGCAGCGTAGGATACACCCCCGAACATGGCTACACCTTC.

The chain couples TRBV20-1 to TRBJ1-1; D is unclear. V lost 7 bases and J 1 base, leaving 10 bases between the germline ends. The CDR3 spans 12 residues. From germline, CDR1 is DFQATT and CDR2 SNEGSKA (reference sequence). The DNA of the CDR3 is TGCAGTGTCCTGACCAGGAACACTGAAGCTTTCTTT. It translates to CSVLTRNTEAFF.

The CDR3 is CASSYANGYTF. The CDR3 DNA reads TGTGCCAGCAGCTATGCTAATGGCTACACCTTC. The rearrangement joins TRBV28 to TRBJ1-2; D unclear. The germline CDR1 and CDR2 sequences are MDHEN and SYDVKM. The CDR3 consists of 11 residues. Deletions cut 6 bases from V and 6 bases from J, with 8 bases between.

This clonotype occurred many times. The chain links TRBV5-1 to TRBJ2-6, with D perhaps matching TRBD1 or TRBD2 (6 bases each). In germline, CDR1 is SGHRS, CDR2 YFSETQ. The V end was cut by 5 bases, the J end by 0 bases, with 12 bases between. The CDR3 is made up of 16 amino acids. The CDR3 here is CASRWGALSGANVLTF. CDR3 nucleotides: TGCGCCAGCAGGTGGGGGGCCCTCTCTGGGGCCAACGTCCTGACTTTC.

This clonotype has just a few counts. The chain is built from TRBV6-7 and TRBJ2-4; tentative D call: TRBD2 (5 bases). TRBV6-7 has ORF status, its function being uncertain. CDR3 length: 13 amino acids. Trimming stripped 11 bases from V and 0 bases from J, with 11 bases between. CDR3: CAGCGLAKNIQYF. The CDR3 DNA is TGTGCCGGATGCGGGTTAGCCAAAAACATTCAGTACTTC.

The rearrangement joins TRBV7-9 to TRBJ1-2; 9 nucleotides line up with TRBD1. CDR1 and CDR2 (germline): SEHNR, FQNEAQ (reference sequence). The trim removed 7 bases at V and 8 bases at J, leaving 11 bases unmatched. The CDR3 is 14 amino acids. The CDR3 nucleotides are TGTGCCAGCAACGCCCGGGACAGGGCGGGAGGCTACACCTTC. It is translated as CASNARDRAGGYTF.

This clonotype was observed at least ten times. The genes are TRBV19 and TRBJ2-1; TRBD2 aligns across 10 bases. CDR3 length: 15 amino acids. The junction had 3 bases not matched to a gene; V was cut back by 3 bases and J by 4 bases. The germline CDR1 and CDR2 sequences are LNHDA and SQIVND (reference sequence). As DNA, the CDR3 is TGTGCCAGTAGTATCACTAGCGGGGAATACAATGAGCAGTTCTTC. Translation gives CASSITSGEYNEQFF. The full variable domain, with the rest looked up from reference TRBV19 and TRBJ2-1, is DGGITQSPKYLFRKEGQNVTLSCEQNLNHDAMYWYRQDPGQGLRLIYYSQIVNDFQKGDIAEGYSVSREKKESFPLTVTSAQKNPTAFYLCASSITSGEYNEQFFGPGTRLTVL.

Many counts were recorded for this clonotype. One end of the junction does not line up with germline, which may come from a read error. The rearrangement joins TRBV5-1 to TRBJ2-1, with D perhaps being TRBD1 or TRBD2 (6 bases each). CDR1 and CDR2 (germline): SGHRS, YFSETQ. This CDR3 has 13 amino acids. CDR3 sequence: CASSLGGGSEQFF. CDR3 bases: TGTGCCAGCAGCTTAGGAGGGGGATCAGAGCAGTTCTTC.

The chain couples TRBV7-2 to TRBJ2-5, with 9 bases that match TRBD2. CDR1 and CDR2 (germline): SGHTA, FQGNSA. The CDR3 contains 17 residues. The trim removed 5 bases at V and 4 bases at J, leaving 14 bases unmatched. This CDR3 reads CASSAGWDAGGRETQYF. Here the CDR3 DNA reads TGTGCCAGCAGCGCAGGGTGGGATGCGGGAGGGCGAGAGACCCAGTACTTC.